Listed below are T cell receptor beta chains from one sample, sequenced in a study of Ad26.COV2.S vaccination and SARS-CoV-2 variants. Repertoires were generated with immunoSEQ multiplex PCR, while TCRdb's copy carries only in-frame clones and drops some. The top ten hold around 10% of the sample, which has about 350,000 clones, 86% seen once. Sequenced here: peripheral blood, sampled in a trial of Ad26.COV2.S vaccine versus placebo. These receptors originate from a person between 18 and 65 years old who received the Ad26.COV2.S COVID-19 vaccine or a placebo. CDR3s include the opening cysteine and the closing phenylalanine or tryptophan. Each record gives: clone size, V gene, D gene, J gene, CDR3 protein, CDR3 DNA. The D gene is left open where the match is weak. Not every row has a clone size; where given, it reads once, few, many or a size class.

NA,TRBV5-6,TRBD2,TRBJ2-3,CASSLVAGVWNTQYF,TGTGCCAGCAGCTTGGTGGCGGGAGTATGGAATACGCAGTATTTT
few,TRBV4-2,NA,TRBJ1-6,CASSQDRGPLSYSPLHF,TGTGCCAGCAGCCAAGATCGAGGGCCTTTAAGCTACTCACCCCTCCACTTT
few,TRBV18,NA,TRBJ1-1,CASSPQGKMNTEAFF,TGTGCCAGCTCACCACAGGGAAAGATGAACACTGAAGCTTTCTTT
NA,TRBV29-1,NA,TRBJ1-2,CSGGGLAGYTF,TGCAGCGGGGGGGGGCTCGCTGGCTACACCTTC
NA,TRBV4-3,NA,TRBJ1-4,CASSQEWVATNEKLFF,TGCGCCAGCAGCCAAGAATGGGTTGCAACTAATGAAAAACTGTTTTTT
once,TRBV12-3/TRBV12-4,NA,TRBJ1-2,CASSLDDFYGYTF,TGTGCCAGCAGTTTGGACGATTTCTATGGCTACACCTTC
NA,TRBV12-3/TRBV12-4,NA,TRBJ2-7,CASGPAVSYEQYF,TGTGCCAGCGGCCCCGCCGTGTCCTACGAGCAGTACTTC
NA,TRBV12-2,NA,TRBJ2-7,CASRPNRGPYEQYF,TGTGCAAGTCGCCCCAACAGGGGGCCCTACGAGCAGTACTTC
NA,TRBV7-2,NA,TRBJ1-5,CASSLTGGVNQPQHF,TGTGCCAGCAGCTTAACGGGCGGCGTCAATCAGCCCCAGCATTTT
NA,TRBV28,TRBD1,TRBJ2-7,CASSLEGTGGEQYF,TGTGCCAGCAGTTTGGAAGGGACAGGGGGCGAGCAGTACTTC
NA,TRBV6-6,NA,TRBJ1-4,CASRPRQGGNEKLFF,TGTGCCAGCCGCCCCCGGCAGGGAGGAAATGAAAAACTGTTTTTT
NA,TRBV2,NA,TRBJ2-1,CASSEDDRQGQFF,TGTGCCAGCAGTGAGGATGACCGACAAGGACAGTTCTTC
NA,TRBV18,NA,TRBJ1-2,CASSPMGDGYTF,TGTGCCAGCTCACCAATGGGGGATGGCTACACCTTC
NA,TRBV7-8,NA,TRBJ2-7,CASSPSTGSSYEQYF,TGTGCCAGCAGCCCGAGTACCGGGAGCTCCTACGAGCAGTACTTC
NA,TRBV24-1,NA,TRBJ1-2,CATSASRDGYTF,TGTGCCACCAGTGCCTCAAGGGATGGCTACACCTTC
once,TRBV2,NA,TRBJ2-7,CASSTSSYGGYEQYF,TGTGCCAGCAGTACATCCAGTTATGGGGGCTACGAGCAGTACTTC
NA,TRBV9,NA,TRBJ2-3,CASSVWANTDTQYF,TGTGCCAGCAGCGTATGGGCCAACACAGATACGCAGTATTTT
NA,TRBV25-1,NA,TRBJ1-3,CASSEPTSSGNTIYF,TGTGCCAGCAGTGAGCCAACCAGCTCTGGAAACACCATATATTTT
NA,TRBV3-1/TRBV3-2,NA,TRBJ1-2,CASSHFLAGQRVNYGYTF,TGTGCCAGCAGCCATTTCCTTGCGGGCCAAAGGGTAAACTATGGCTACACCTTC